A selection of T cell receptor beta chains follows, all from one sample in a study of PD-L1 blockade in urothelial cancer. This table comes from immunoSEQ multiplex PCR, and its TCRdb copy is limited to in-frame clones, with some not included. The sample carries approximately 15,000 clones, around 87% recorded once. Material: PBMCs, obtained around atezolizumab (anti-PD-L1) treatment. The receptors were sampled from a man aged 45-60 years with urothelial cancer. Both conserved end residues are part of each CDR3. A D gene is named only where the DNA matches it firmly. Some rows have no size entry. The others give once, few or many, or a class for an expanded clone.

TRBV5-4	TRBJ2-3	NA	TRBD1	TGTGCCAGCAGTCGGACAGGGTCAGATACGCAGTATTTT	CASSRTGSDTQYF
TRBV9	TRBJ1-6	few	NA	TGTGCCAGCAGCGTACTGACTAACAGCGGGGATTCACCCCTCCACTTT	CASSVLTNSGDSPLHF
TRBV7-2	TRBJ1-5	NA	NA	TGTGCCAGCAGCCCCACCCGCCCAGGGTCGGAGCCCCAGCATTTT	CASSPTRPGSEPQHF
TRBV6-4	TRBJ2-3	NA	TRBD1	TGTGCCAGCAGTGTCGGACAGGGAGAAACAGATACGCAGTATTTT	CASSVGQGETDTQYF
TRBV6-6	TRBJ2-1	NA	TRBD2	TGTGCCAGCAACGGACTAGCGGGAGGTAGGGGGGAGCAGTTCTTC	CASNGLAGGRGEQFF
TRBV29-1	TRBJ2-7	once	NA	TGCAGCGTTGCGGGACATCTCTCCTACGAGCAGTACTTC	CSVAGHLSYEQYF
TRBV18	TRBJ1-6	NA	TRBD1	TGTGCCAGCTCACCTGACAGGGGGCGTTCACCCCTCCACTTT	CASSPDRGRSPLHF
TRBV7-2	TRBJ1-2	NA	NA	TGTGCCAGCAGAAAACAGGGTACCGGCTACACCTTC	CASRKQGTGYTF
TRBV2	TRBJ2-2	medium-sized	TRBD2	TGTGCCAGCAGAAGACTAGCGGGAGTGAGTGGGGAGCTGTTTTTT	CASRRLAGVSGELFF
TRBV25-1	TRBJ1-2	NA	NA	TGTGCCAGCAGAGGACACACTACTAACTATGGCTACACCTTC	CASRGHTTNYGYTF
TRBV7-2	TRBJ2-2	NA	TRBD2	TGTGCCAGCAGCTTAGTCCTAGCGGCTCTTGTTTTGAACACCGGGGAGCTGTTTTTT	CASSLVLAALVLNTGELFF
TRBV7-2	TRBJ2-3	NA	NA	TGTGCCAGCAGCTCCGGGAGTTCGGATACGCAGTATTTT	CASSSGSSDTQYF
TRBV5-1	TRBJ2-7	NA	TRBD1	TGCGCCAGCAGCCTGGGGACAGGGGGCACGTCCTACGAGCAGTACTTC	CASSLGTGGTSYEQYF
TRBV19	TRBJ1-2	NA	TRBD1	TGTGCCAGTAGTATAGAAACAGGGGAAGGCTATGGCTACACCTTC	CASSIETGEGYGYTF
TRBV29-1	TRBJ2-6	NA	TRBD1	TGCAGCGTTGCCCTGTTGAGGGACAGGGAATCGTCTGGGGCCAACGTCCTGACTTTC	CSVALLRDRESSGANVLTF
TRBV5-4	TRBJ2-1	NA	TRBD2	TGTGCCAGCAGCCCCGCGGGAGGCCCCCGTGAGCAGTTCTTC	CASSPAGGPREQFF
TRBV28	TRBJ2-7	NA	NA	TGTGCCAGCAGTCCGCGGGACAGTGCCCCCTACGAGCAGTACTTC	CASSPRDSAPYEQYF
TRBV25-1	TRBJ1-2	NA	NA	TGTGCCAGCAGTTCTATATCCCGCTATGGCTACACCTTC	CASSSISRYGYTF
TRBV27	TRBJ2-1	NA	TRBD1	TGTGCCAGCAGTTCGGACAGGGGTTCCTACAATGAGCAGTTCTTC	CASSSDRGSYNEQFF
TRBV11-2	TRBJ2-5	NA	TRBD2	TGTGCCAGCAGCTTAGGACTAGCCTACCGAGAGACCCAGTACTTC	CASSLGLAYRETQYF
TRBV9	TRBJ1-1	few	NA	TGTGCCAGCAGCCCCCCGCGCTGGGAGAAGAACACTGAAGCTTTCTTT	CASSPPRWEKNTEAFF
TRBV19	TRBJ1-5	once	NA	TGTGCCAGTAGTATTAGGGGTAGCAATCAGCCCCAGCATTTT	CASSIRGSNQPQHF
TRBV7-2	TRBJ2-1	NA	NA	TGTGCCAGCAGCTTAGATGGGGGGTCCTACAATGAGCAGTTCTTC	CASSLDGGSYNEQFF
TRBV27	TRBJ2-3	NA	NA	TGTGCCAGCGGGAGAGCGGGAGATACGCAGTATTTT	CASGRAGDTQYF
TRBV5-1	TRBJ2-1	NA	NA	TGCGCCAGCAGCTTTGGAGGGGGCGAGCAGTTCTTC	CASSFGGGEQFF
TRBV2	TRBJ2-1	NA	TRBD2	TGTGCCAGCAGTTCCCGGACTAGCGGTTCCTACAATGAGCAGTTCTTC	CASSSRTSGSYNEQFF
TRBV28	TRBJ2-7	NA	NA	TGTGCCAGCAGTACTCGACAGGGACTCTCCTACGAGCAGTACTTC	CASSTRQGLSYEQYF
TRBV7-7	TRBJ2-5	NA	TRBD2	TGTGCTAGCAGCTTTCGGGGGGGGGAGACCCAGTACTTC	CASSFRGGETQYF
TRBV18	TRBJ1-2	NA	TRBD1	TGTGCCAGCTCAGGTTTGACAGGGGGCGACGGCTATGGCTACACCTTC	CASSGLTGGDGYGYTF
TRBV19	TRBJ2-7	NA	TRBD1	TGTGCCAGTAGTGTAAACTCCGGGACAGGTTCCTACGAGCAGTACTTC	CASSVNSGTGSYEQYF
TRBV6-4	TRBJ2-2	few	TRBD1	TGTGCCAGCAGTGAAGGCAGGGGGTCCGGGGAGCTGTTTTTT	CASSEGRGSGELFF
TRBV6-4	TRBJ1-2	NA	TRBD1	TGTGCCAGCAGTGACTCATCAGGGGGCGCGGATGGCTACACCTTC	CASSDSSGGADGYTF
TRBV6-4	TRBJ2-3	NA	NA	TGTGCCAGCAGTGACGGTGAGGGTAGCACAGATACGCAGTATTTT	CASSDGEGSTDTQYF
TRBV28	TRBJ2-7	NA	NA	TGTGCCAGCAGTTTTTTATTTTTTAGTCGGGTAACCGGTTCCTACGAGCAGTACTTC	CASSFLFFSRVTGSYEQYF